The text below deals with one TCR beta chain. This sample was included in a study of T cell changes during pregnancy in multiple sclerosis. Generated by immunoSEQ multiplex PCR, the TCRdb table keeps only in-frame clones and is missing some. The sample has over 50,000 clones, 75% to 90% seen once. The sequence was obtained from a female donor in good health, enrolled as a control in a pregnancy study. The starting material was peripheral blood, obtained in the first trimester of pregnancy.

DNA of the CDR3: TGTGCCAGCAGCTCCAGACAGGGGTCGAACACTGAAGCTTTCTTT. Translating gives CASSSRQGSNTEAFF. The genes are TRBV7-6 and TRBJ1-1; TRBD1 aligns across 8 bases. V was pared by 4 bases and J by 1 base, with 5 bases of the junction left unmatched. Germline CDR1 and CDR2: SGHVS and FNYEAQ. This CDR3 is 15 amino acids long.